These T cell receptor beta chains were read from a single sample in a study of cytotoxic CD8 clonotypes in ibrutinib-treated CLL. Assay: immunoSEQ multiplex PCR; the TCRdb copy retains only in-frame clones and omits some. The table shows 200,000 or so clones, with about 75% occurring only once. The source was PBMCs, collected after 12 months of ibrutinib treatment. The receptors here all came from a human donor with chronic lymphocytic leukemia. The conserved cysteine and the conserved F or W are not part of the CDR3 here. The D gene is left open where the match is weak.

>TRBJ2-7|TRBV28|12|-
AVWEGELPYEQY
>TRBJ1-4|TRBV27|12|-
ASSLRVANEKLF
>TRBJ2-3|TRBV10-2|13|TRBD2
ASRSIAGGTDTQY
>TRBJ2-7|TRBV7-2|11|TRBD1
ASSPGQGDEQY
>TRBJ2-2|TRBV2|11|-
ASYGSRGGELF
>TRBJ2-7|TRBV7-2|12|-
ASSLGDLTYEQY
>TRBJ2-3|TRBV5-1|14|-
ASSFPAGTSTDTQY
>TRBJ2-7|TRBV5-1|11|-
ASSLGRIPEQY
>TRBJ1-2|TRBV30|11|-
AWSPSPYYGYT
>TRBJ2-5|TRBV6-1|11|-
ASSVGTIETQY
>TRBJ2-5|TRBV4-3|13|TRBD1
ASSQEGQGGETQY
>TRBJ2-7|TRBV5-1|13|TRBD2
ASSLAYAGDREQY
>TRBJ1-3|TRBV18|13|TRBD1
ASSPEGASGNTIY
>TRBJ1-1|TRBV6-5|13|-
ASSYSIVGGTEAF
>TRBJ1-4|TRBV11-3|13|TRBD1
ARGDRETTNEKLF
>TRBJ1-6|TRBV30|10|-
AWSRQGVPLH
>TRBJ1-2|TRBV5-1|13|-
ASSLDFRGFYGYT
>TRBJ1-1|TRBV7-2|11|-
ASSLARATEAF
>TRBJ1-2|TRBV29-1|11|-
SVEGQANYGYT
>TRBJ2-7|TRBV29-1|12|-
SVEVKQGLYEQY
>TRBJ2-7|TRBV5-4|11|TRBD1
ASSQGQAYEQY
>TRBJ1-4|TRBV5-1|13|TRBD1
ASSLLAGGSVKLF
>TRBJ2-2|TRBV7-2|11|-
ASSSLFTGELF
>TRBJ2-2|TRBV29-1|11|-
SVVWGSTGELF
>TRBJ2-7|TRBV4-1|15|-
ASSHPRRSSESYEQY
>TRBJ2-5|TRBV29-1|13|TRBD2
SVRPRGGIGETQY
>TRBJ2-3|TRBV20-1|9|-
SASTLDTQY
>TRBJ2-5|TRBV18|14|TRBD2
ASSIKTSGGPETQY
>TRBJ1-3|TRBV6-6|12|TRBD1
ASRSGQGANTIY
>TRBJ2-1|TRBV10-3|12|-
AISGGGQNNEQF
>TRBJ2-1|TRBV11-2|12|-
ASSLVNSHNEQF
>TRBJ1-4|TRBV11-2|14|-
ASSSLTGARDEKLF
>TRBJ2-5|TRBV6-1|13|-
ASSETGSTRETQY
>TRBJ1-5|TRBV15|13|-
ATSREGSPGQPQH
>TRBJ1-2|TRBV20-1|9|-
SEISWDGYT
>TRBJ2-7|TRBV6-5|12|TRBD1
ASGPGGGGYEQY
>TRBJ2-1|TRBV7-2|10|-
ASSLITGEQF
>TRBJ2-7|TRBV7-3|11|-
ASSRDSVNEQY
>TRBJ2-1|TRBV6-1|13|-
ASSEVSEGNIEQF
>TRBJ1-2|TRBV7-2|11|-
ASSEQANYGYT
>TRBJ1-2|TRBV30|10|TRBD1
ACRTGSGGYT